Each of the 8 T cell receptor beta chains below was sequenced from the same sample in a study of control samples from healthy donors and cancer patients. Data came from immunoSEQ multiplex PCR; TCRdb stores just in-frame clones and leaves some out. The sample includes about 120,000 clones, more than 70% of them seen just once. Specimen: blood. Receptors originate from a man in his fifties in good health.

The chain has TRBV12-5 and TRBJ2-7; a weak D match, TRBD1 (5 bases). The V end lost 3 bases, the J end lost 0 bases, and 12 bases lay between the germline ends. This CDR3 has 15 residues. Germline CDR1 and CDR2: LGHNT and FRNRAP. The CDR3 region is CASGFARESSYEQYF. For the CDR3, the DNA is TGTGCTAGTGGTTTTGCCAGGGAAAGCTCCTACGAGCAGTACTTC.

The genes are TRBV5-1 and TRBJ1-1, with D possibly TRBD1 on 6 matching bases. Trimming left V 4 bases short and J 1 base short, with 8 bases between. Germline-derived CDR1 and CDR2 are SGHRS and YFSETQ. This CDR3 has 13 amino acids. CDR3 amino acids: CASSMTGNTEAFF. The CDR3, as DNA: TGCGCCAGCAGCATGACAGGGAACACTGAAGCTTTCTTT. The entire variable domain, with the rest obtained from reference TRBV5-1 and TRBJ1-1, is as follows: KAGVTQTPRYLIKTRGQQVTLSCSPISGHRSVSWYQQTPGQGLQFLFEYFSETQRNKGNFPGRFSGRQFSNSRSEMNVSTLELGDSALYLCASSMTGNTEAFFGQGTRLTVV.

V usage is TRBV6-5 and J usage is TRBJ2-2; TRBD2 matches 11 bases. The trim removed 10 bases at V and 4 bases at J, leaving 5 bases unmatched. CDR3 size: 14 residues. The germline V gene encodes CDR1 MNHEY and CDR2 SVGAGI. The CDR3 sequence: CATGTSGPTGELFF. In DNA, the CDR3 is TGTGCCACCGGGACTAGCGGCCCCACCGGGGAGCTGTTTTTT.

The V and J genes are TRBV18 and TRBJ1-5; tentative D call: TRBD1 (5 bases). This CDR3 comprises 15 residues. Trimming cost V 5 bases and J 6 bases, with 17 bases left between them. Germline CDR1 and CDR2: KGHSH and LQKENI. DNA of the CDR3: TGTGCCAGCTCAATACAAGGGGAAGGCGGTCAGCCCCAGCATTTT. Amino acid sequence: CASSIQGEGGQPQHF.

The count of this clone is one. This chain uses TRBV27 with TRBJ1-3; D is unclear. V shed 6 bases and J shed 0 bases, with 9 bases lying between them. Germline CDR1 and CDR2: MNHEY and SMNVEV (reference sequence). The CDR3 loop spans 14 amino acids. CDR3: CASSEGISGNTIYF. The CDR3 DNA sequence: TGTGCCAGCAGCGAAGGAATCTCTGGAAACACCATATATTTT.

This chain uses TRBV6-1 with TRBJ2-1; the match to TRBD2 covers 10 bases. CDR3 length equals 15 residues. V gave up 2 bases and J gave up 8 bases; unmatched junction bases: 6. CDR1 MNHNS and CDR2 SASEGT come from the germline V gene. This CDR3 reads CASSEIAGGLDEQFF. As DNA, the CDR3 is TGTGCCAGCAGTGAAATAGCGGGGGGTTTAGATGAGCAGTTCTTC.

The rearrangement uses TRBV6-1 and TRBJ1-5, with no clear D. The germline V gene encodes CDR1 MNHNS and CDR2 SASEGT. Between the trimmed V and J ends, which lost 2 bases and 5 bases, there was a span of 7 bases. The CDR3 sequence is 13 residues long. CDR3 coding DNA: TGTGCCAGCAGTGAATTCTGGGATCAGCCCCAGCATTTT. As protein: CASSEFWDQPQHF.

In its sample, this clone was seen once. Other DNA sequences within the sample encode an identical CDR3. The rearrangement links TRBV6-5 to TRBJ1-6; D gene unclear. V dropped 0 bases and J dropped 0 bases, with 6 bases sitting between them. The germline gives CDR1 MNHEY, CDR2 SVGAGI. The CDR3 extends over 16 amino acids. The CDR3 DNA follows: TGTGCCAGCAGTTACTCGGGGAGCTCCTATAATTCACCCCTCCACTTT. Translation: CASSYSGSSYNSPLHF.